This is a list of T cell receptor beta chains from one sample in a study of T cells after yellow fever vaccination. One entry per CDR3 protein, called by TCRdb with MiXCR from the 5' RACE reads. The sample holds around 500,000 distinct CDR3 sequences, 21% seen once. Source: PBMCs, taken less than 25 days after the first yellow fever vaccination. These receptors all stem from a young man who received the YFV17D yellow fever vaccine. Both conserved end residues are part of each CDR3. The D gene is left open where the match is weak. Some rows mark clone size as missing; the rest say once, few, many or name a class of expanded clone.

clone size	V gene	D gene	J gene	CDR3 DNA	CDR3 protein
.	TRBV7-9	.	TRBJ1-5	TGTGCCAGCACAGACAGCGTCAATCAGCCCCAGCATTTT	CASTDSVNQPQHF
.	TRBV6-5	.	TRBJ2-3	TGTGCCAGCAGTTATGGGGGGGCTGGCACAGATACGCAGTATTTT	CASSYGGAGTDTQYF
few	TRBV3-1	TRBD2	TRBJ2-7	TGTGCCAGCAGCCAAGAAAGATTCCCCGTAGGGACTAGACTGTACGAGCAGTACTTC	CASSQERFPVGTRLYEQYF
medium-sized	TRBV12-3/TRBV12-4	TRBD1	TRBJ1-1	TGTGCCAGCAGTCTCAGACAGGGAAACACTGAAGCTTTCTTT	CASSLRQGNTEAFF
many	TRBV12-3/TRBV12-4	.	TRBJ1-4	TGTGCCAGCAGTTTAAACGGGGGCATGGGAGAAAAACTGTTTTTT	CASSLNGGMGEKLFF
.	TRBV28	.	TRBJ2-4	TGTGCCAGCAGTTTGAGGGGGGTACCTTTAGCCAAAAACATTCAGTACTTC	CASSLRGVPLAKNIQYF
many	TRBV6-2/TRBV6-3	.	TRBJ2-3	TGTGCCAGCAGTTACGCTCCTACTAGCACAGATACGCAGTATTTT	CASSYAPTSTDTQYF
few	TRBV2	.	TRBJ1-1	TGTGCCAGCATCCCCACCCTAACAGGATCGAACACTGAAGCTTTCTTT	CASIPTLTGSNTEAFF
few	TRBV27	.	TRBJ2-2	TGTGCCAGCAGTGGTTGGGCGGGCCGGGGAACCGGGGAGCTGTTTTTT	CASSGWAGRGTGELFF
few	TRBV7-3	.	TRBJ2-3	TGTGCCAGCAGCCGAGCGGGCAGTTTAGATACGCAGTATTTT	CASSRAGSLDTQYF
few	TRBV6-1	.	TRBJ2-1	TGTGCCAGCAGCTTTAATTACAGGGAGGGCTCCTACAATGAGCAGTTCTTC	CASSFNYREGSYNEQFF
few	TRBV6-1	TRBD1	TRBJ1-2	TGTGCCAGCCGTGCCGCCACAGGGGATCTCTATGGCTACACCTTC	CASRAATGDLYGYTF
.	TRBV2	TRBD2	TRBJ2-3	TGTGCCAGCAGTGCGGGACTAGCGGTCGGAGATACGCAGTATTTT	CASSAGLAVGDTQYF
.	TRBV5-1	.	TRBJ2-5	TGCGCCAGCAGCTTGGTCCTGGGGCGGGACCAAGAGACCCAGTACTTC	CASSLVLGRDQETQYF
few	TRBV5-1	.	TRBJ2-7	TGCGCCAGCAGCTCCCTAGGGTTCGAGCAGTACTTC	CASSSLGFEQYF
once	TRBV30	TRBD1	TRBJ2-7	TGTGCCTGGAAGTGGACAGGGGCCTACGAGCAGTACTTC	CAWKWTGAYEQYF
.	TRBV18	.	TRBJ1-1	TGTGCCAGCCAAGCAAGTCTGAACACTGAAGCTTTCTTT	CASQASLNTEAFF
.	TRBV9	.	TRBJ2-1	TGTGCCAGCAGCGTAAGGGGGTCAACCTACAATGAGCAGTTCTTC	CASSVRGSTYNEQFF
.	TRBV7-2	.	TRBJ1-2	TGTGCCAGCAGCTTGAGCGGTTACTATGGCTACACCTTC	CASSLSGYYGYTF
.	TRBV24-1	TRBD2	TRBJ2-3	TGTGCCACCAGTGACTGGGAGGGGCCCTCTAGCACAGATACGCAGTATTTT	CATSDWEGPSSTDTQYF
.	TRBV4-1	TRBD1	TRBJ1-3	TGCGCCAGCAGTCCAGGGCGGCCGAAGACAGGGGATGGAAACACCATATATTTT	CASSPGRPKTGDGNTIYF
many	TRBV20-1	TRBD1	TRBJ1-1	TGCAGTGCACCACCCGGGACAGGGAACACTGAAGCTTTCTTT	CSAPPGTGNTEAFF
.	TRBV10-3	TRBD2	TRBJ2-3	TGTGCCATCAGGGTGACTAGCGGGGGGTGGGGAGATACGCAGTATTTT	CAIRVTSGGWGDTQYF
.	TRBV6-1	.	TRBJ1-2	TGTGCCAGCTACCCCCTGGGACCCCAGGCGGGCTACACCTTC	CASYPLGPQAGYTF
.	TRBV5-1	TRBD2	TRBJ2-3	TGCGCCAGCAGCTTGGAGCGGGGTAGCACAGATACGCAGTATTTT	CASSLERGSTDTQYF
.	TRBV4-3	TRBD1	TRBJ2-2	TGCGCCAGCAGCCGTACGAACGACAGGGTTGCGCTGTTTTTT	CASSRTNDRVALFF
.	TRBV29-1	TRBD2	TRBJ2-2	TGCAGCGTTAGACTAGCGGGGGATGAGACCGGGGAGCTGTTTTTT	CSVRLAGDETGELFF
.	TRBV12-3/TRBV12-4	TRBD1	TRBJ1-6	TGTGCCAGCAGCTCGACAGGGAAAAGCTCCTATAATTCACCCCTCCACTTT	CASSSTGKSSYNSPLHF
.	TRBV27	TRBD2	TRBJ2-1	TGTGCCAGCAGTTATGGGGGCGGGGGGCTCAATGAGCAGTTCTTC	CASSYGGGGLNEQFF
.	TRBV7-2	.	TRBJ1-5	TGTGCCAGCGCCATATCTACCGCGGATTTTCAGCCCCAGCATTTT	CASAISTADFQPQHF
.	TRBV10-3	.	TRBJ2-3	TGTGCCATCAGTGAGAACCGCGGGGCGGACACAGATACGCAGTATTTT	CAISENRGADTDTQYF